This TCR beta chain was documented in a study of blood T cell repertoires in COVID-19. Background on the study: PBMCs, B-cell-depleted T cells, or T cells were the source of the cDNA or gDNA that made up the material.

Clinical histories supplied by participants themselves formed the basis of cohort assignment. The CDR3 consists of 11 residues. Trimming pared 8 bases from V and 3 bases from J, leaving 10 bases between. The germline gives CDR1 SQVTM, CDR2 ANQGSEA. This clone was picked up one time. Methods used by the authors: Estimation of nucleated cell counts relied on the amplification of reference gene primers. Profiling relied on immunoSEQ multiplex PCR, and the TCRdb table lists in-frame clones only, not all of them. V, J and clone size are those of that table, while D and trimming were read from the DNA. The sample gives under 200,000 clones, roughly 82% of which show up once; under 6.5% is in the top ten.

The V gene is TRBV29-1, the J gene TRBJ1-1; possible D gene TRBD1, 5 bases. Source material: PBMCs or T cells enriched from blood (not recorded which). The clonotype comes from a woman in her sixties or seventies with acute COVID-19. CDR3 sequence: CSPARDTEAFF. DNA for the CDR3: TGCAGCCCCGCCAGGGACACTGAAGCTTTCTTT.